The clone carrying this T cell receptor (beta chain) occurred a few times. The antigen is not known. These data belong to a study of T-cell memory formation after mild COVID-19. 5'RACE with constant-segment primers yielded barcoded, UMI-tagged TCR alpha and TCR beta cDNA libraries. A single record per CDR3 protein comes from TCRdb applying MiXCR to the 5' RACE reads. The sample records 110,000 or so distinct CDR3 sequences, about 20% being singletons. General study results and limits: Among clones contracting day 15 to 85, CD4/CD8 was balanced, whereas later expanders leaned CD4+.

Input material: PBMCs or a T cell subset sorted from them (not recorded which). This TCR was sampled from a man in his late teens or twenties who had mild COVID-19 (a few samples of this study predate the infection). Cell type and time point are not known.

CDR3 region: CASSLPAGGNNEQFF. In DNA form, the CDR3 reads TGTGCCAGCAGTTTACCAGCGGGGGGAAACAATGAGCAGTTCTTC. The chain links TRBV27 to TRBJ2-1; TRBD2 aligns across 9 bases. Unmatched junction bases numbered 4, after V lost 2 bases and J lost 5 bases. CDR1 is MNHEY, CDR2 SMNVEV, per germline (reference sequence). The CDR3 covers 15 residues.